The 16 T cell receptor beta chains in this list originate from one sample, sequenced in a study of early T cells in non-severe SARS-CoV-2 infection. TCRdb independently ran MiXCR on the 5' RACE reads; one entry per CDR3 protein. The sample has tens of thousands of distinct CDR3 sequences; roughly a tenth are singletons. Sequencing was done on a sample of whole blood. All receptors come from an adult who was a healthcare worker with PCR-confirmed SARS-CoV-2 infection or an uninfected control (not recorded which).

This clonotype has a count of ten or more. CDR3 coding DNA: TGTGCCAGCAGCCGAGGTCCCGAATACAATGAGCAGTTCTTC. Its protein is CASSRGPEYNEQFF. The chain uses TRBV7-2 and TRBJ2-1; D remains unclear. CDR1 is SGHTA, CDR2 FQGNSA, per germline. The CDR3 is 14 residues long. With 5 bases removed from V and 4 bases from J, the gap between germline ends came to 12 bases.

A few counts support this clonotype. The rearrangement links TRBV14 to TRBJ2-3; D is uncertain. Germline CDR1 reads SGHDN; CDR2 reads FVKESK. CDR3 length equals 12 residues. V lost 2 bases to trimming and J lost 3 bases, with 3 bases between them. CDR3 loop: CASSQQTDTQYF. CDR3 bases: TGTGCCAGCAGCCAACAAACAGATACGCAGTATTTT.

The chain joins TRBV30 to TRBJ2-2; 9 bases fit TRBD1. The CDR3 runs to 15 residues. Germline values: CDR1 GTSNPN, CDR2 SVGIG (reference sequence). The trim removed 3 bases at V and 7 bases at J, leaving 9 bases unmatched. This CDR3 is CAWSPGQGINGELFF. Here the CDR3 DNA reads TGTGCCTGGAGCCCGGGACAGGGAATAAACGGGGAGCTGTTTTTT.

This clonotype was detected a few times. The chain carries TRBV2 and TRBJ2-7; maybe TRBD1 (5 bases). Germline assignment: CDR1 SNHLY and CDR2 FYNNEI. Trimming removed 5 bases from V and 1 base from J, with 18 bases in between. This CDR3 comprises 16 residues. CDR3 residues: CASSYPATGGSYEQYF. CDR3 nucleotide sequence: TGTGCCAGCAGTTACCCGGCAACAGGTGGTTCCTACGAGCAGTACTTC.

This CDR3 reads CASSRDWSSYNSPLHF. As DNA, the CDR3 is TGTGCCAGCAGTCGAGACTGGAGCTCCTATAATTCACCCCTCCACTTT. The J gene is TRBJ1-6, the V gene TRBV6-1; no clear D gene. Germline V gene data show CDR1 as MNHNS and CDR2 as SASEGT. V gave up 5 bases and J gave up 0 bases, with 11 bases separating them. CDR3 length: 16 amino acids.

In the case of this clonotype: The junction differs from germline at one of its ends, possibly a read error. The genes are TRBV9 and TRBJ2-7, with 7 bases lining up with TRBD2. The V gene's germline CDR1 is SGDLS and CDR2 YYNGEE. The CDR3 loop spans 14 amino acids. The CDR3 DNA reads TGTGCCAGCAGCCCAGTGGGAGGGCCCTACGAGCAGAACTTC. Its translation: CASSPVGGPYEQNF.

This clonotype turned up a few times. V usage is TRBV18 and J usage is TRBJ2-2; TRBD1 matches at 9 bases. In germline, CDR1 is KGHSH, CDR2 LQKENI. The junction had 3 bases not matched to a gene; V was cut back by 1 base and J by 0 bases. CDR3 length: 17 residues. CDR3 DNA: TGTGCCAGCTCACCACAAGGACAGGGGACGAACACCGGGGAGCTGTTTTTT. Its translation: CASSPQGQGTNTGELFF.

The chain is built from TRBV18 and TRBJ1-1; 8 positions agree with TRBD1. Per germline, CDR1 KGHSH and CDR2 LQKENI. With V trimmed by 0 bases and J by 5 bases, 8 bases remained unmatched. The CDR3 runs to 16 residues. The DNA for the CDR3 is TGTGCCAGCTCACCACCGGACAGGGCTGGAACAACTGAAGCTTTCTTT. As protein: CASSPPDRAGTTEAFF.

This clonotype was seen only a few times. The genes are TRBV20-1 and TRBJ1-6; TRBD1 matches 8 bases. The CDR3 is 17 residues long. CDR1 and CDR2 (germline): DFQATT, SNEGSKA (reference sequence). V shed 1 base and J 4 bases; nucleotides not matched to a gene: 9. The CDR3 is CSARGTGQLLYNSPLHF. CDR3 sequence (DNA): TGCAGTGCTAGAGGGACAGGGCAGCTTCTGTATAATTCACCCCTCCACTTT.

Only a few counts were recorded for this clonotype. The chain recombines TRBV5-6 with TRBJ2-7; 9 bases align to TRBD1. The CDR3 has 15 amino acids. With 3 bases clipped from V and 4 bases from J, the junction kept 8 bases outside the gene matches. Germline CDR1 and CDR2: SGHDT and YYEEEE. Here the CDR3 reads CASSSVGQGGYEQYF. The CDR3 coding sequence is TGTGCCAGCAGCTCGGTGGGACAGGGAGGATACGAGCAGTACTTC.

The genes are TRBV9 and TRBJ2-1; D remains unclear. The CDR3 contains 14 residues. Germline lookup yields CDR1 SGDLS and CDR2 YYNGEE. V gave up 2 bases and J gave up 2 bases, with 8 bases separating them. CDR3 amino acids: CASSVSETYNEQFF. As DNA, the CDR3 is TGTGCCAGCAGCGTGTCAGAGACCTACAATGAGCAGTTCTTC.

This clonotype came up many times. Here the CDR3 DNA reads TGTGCCAGCAGCCCAAGACAGGGTGAAAAACTGTTTTTT. Encoded protein: CASSPRQGEKLFF. J is TRBJ1-4 and V is TRBV7-9; 7 bases match TRBD1. CDR3 size: 13 residues. J was trimmed by 7 bases and V by 5 bases; bases with no gene match: 4. CDR1 is SEHNR and CDR2 is FQNEAQ in the germline V gene (reference sequence).

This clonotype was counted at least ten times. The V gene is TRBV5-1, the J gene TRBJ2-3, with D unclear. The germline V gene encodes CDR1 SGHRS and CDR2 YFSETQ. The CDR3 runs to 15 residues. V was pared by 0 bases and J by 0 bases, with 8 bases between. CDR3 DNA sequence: TGCGCCAGCAGCTTGGCCACCTTTAGCACAGATACGCAGTATTTT. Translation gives CASSLATFSTDTQYF.

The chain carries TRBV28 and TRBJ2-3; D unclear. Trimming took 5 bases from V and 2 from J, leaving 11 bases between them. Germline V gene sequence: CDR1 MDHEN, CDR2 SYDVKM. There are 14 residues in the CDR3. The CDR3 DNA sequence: TGTGCCAGCAGTCCTCAACCATCCACAGATACGCAGTATTTT. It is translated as CASSPQPSTDTQYF.

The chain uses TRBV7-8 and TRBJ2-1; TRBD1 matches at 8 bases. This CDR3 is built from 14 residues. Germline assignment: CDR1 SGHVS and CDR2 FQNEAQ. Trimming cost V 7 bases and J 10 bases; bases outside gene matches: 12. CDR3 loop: CASTKMDRVGEQFF. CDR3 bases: TGTGCCAGCACCAAGATGGACAGGGTAGGGGAGCAGTTCTTC.

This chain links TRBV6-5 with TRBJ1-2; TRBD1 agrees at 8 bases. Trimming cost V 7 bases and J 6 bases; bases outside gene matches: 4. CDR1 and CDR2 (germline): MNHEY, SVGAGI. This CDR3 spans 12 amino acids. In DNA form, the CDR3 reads TGTGCCAGCACCTACAGGGGGAATGGCTACACCTTC. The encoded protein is CASTYRGNGYTF.